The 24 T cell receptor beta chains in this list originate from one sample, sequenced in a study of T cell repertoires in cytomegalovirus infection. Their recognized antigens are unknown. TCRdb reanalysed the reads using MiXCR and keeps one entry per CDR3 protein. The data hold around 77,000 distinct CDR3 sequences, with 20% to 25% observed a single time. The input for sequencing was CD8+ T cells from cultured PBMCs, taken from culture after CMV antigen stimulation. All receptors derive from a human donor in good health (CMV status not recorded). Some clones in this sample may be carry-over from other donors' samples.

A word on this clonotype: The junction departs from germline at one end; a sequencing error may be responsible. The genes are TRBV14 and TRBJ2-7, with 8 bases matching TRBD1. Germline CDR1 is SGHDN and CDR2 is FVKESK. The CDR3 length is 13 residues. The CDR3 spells CASCQADRGEQYF. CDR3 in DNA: TGTGCCAGCTGCCAAGCCGACAGGGGCGAGCAGTACTTC. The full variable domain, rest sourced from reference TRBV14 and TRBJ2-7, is EAGVTQFPSHSVIEKGQTVTLRCDPISGHDNLYWYRRVMGKEIKFLLHFVKESKQDESGMPNNRFLAERTGGTYSTLKVQPAELEDSGVYFCASCQADRGEQYFGPGTRLTVT.

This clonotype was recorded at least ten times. The chain's CDR3 is CASSLGTGELFF. As DNA, the CDR3 is TGTGCCAGCAGCCTAGGTACCGGGGAGCTGTTTTTT. The V call is TRBV7-9, the J call TRBJ2-2; D is ambiguous. Germline values: CDR1 SEHNR, CDR2 FQNEAQ (reference sequence). The CDR3 loop spans 12 amino acids. Trimming removed 5 bases at V and 5 bases at J, with 6 bases between.

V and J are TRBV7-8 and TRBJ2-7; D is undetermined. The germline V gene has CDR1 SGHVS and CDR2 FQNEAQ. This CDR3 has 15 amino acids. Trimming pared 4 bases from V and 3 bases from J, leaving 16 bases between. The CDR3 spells CASSSRAEPSYEQYF. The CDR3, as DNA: TGTGCCAGCAGCTCCCGGGCCGAACCCAGCTACGAGCAGTACTTC. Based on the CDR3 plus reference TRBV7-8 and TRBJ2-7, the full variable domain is GAGVSQSPRYKVAKRGQDVALRCDPISGHVSLFWYQQALGQGPEFLTYFQNEAQLDKSGLPSDRFFAERPEGSVSTLKIQRTQQEDSAVYLCASSSRAEPSYEQYFGPGTRLTVT.

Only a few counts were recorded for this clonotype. The chain's CDR3 is CASSLRRGLGGTEAFF. The CDR3 coding sequence is TGTGCCAGCAGCTTAAGGCGGGGCTTGGGGGGAACTGAAGCTTTCTTT. V usage is TRBV7-6 and J usage is TRBJ1-1; D perhaps matches TRBD1 (5 bases). This CDR3 region has 16 residues. Germline loops: CDR1 SGHVS, CDR2 FNYEAQ. Trimming shortened V by 2 bases and J by 5 bases, and 18 bases separated the two germline ends.

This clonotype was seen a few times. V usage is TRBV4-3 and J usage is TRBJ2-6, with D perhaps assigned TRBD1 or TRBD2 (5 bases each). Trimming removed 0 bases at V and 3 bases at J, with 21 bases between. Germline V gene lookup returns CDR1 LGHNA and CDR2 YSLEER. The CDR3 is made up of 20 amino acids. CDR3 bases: TGCGCCAGCAGCCAAGACCCCTCAGGGAGCCACCAGTTTGGGGCCAACGTCCTGACTTTC. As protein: CASSQDPSGSHQFGANVLTF.

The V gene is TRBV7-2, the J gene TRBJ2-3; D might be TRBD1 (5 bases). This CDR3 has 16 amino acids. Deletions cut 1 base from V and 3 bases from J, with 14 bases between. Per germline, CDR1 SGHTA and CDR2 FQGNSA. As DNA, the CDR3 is TGTGCCAGCAGCTTAGGGGGCTGGGCAGCAACAGATACGCAGTATTTT. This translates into CASSLGGWAATDTQYF.

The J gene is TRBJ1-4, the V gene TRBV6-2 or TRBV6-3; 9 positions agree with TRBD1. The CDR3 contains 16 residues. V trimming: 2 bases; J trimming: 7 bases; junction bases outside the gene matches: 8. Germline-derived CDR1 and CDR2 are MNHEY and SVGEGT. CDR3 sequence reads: CASSYAGTGRAEKLFF. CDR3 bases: TGTGCCAGCAGTTACGCGGGGACAGGGCGGGCTGAAAAACTGTTTTTT.

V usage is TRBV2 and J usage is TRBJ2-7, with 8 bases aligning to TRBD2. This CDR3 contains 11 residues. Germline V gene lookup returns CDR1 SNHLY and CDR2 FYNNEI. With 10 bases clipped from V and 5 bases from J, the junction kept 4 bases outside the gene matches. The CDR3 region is CAIRLAHEQYF. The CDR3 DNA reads TGTGCCATCCGACTAGCGCACGAGCAGTACTTC.

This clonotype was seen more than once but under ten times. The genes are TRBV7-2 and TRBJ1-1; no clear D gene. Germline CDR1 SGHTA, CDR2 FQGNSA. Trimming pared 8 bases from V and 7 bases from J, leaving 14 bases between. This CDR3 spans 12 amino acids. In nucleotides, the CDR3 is TGTGCCAGCGGTGGGTTAGGAGGTGAAGCTTTCTTT. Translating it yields CASGGLGGEAFF. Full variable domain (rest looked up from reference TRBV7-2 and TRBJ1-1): GAGVSQSPSNKVTEKGKDVELRCDPISGHTALYWYRQSLGQGLEFLIYFQGNSAPDKSGLPSDRFSAERTGGSVSTLTIQRTQQEDSAVYLCASGGLGGEAFFGQGTRLTVV.

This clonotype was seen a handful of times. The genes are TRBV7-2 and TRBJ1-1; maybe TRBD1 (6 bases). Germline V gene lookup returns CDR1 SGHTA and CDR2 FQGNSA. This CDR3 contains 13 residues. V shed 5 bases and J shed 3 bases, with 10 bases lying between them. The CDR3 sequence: CASSAAGDTEAFF. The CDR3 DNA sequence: TGTGCCAGCAGCGCCGCAGGGGACACTGAAGCTTTCTTT.

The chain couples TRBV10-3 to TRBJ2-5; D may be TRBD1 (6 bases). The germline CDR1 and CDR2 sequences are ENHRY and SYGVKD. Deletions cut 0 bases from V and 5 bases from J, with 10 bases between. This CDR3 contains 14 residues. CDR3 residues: CAISESRGSETQYF. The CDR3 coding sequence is TGTGCCATCAGTGAGTCGAGGGGGTCTGAGACCCAGTACTTC.

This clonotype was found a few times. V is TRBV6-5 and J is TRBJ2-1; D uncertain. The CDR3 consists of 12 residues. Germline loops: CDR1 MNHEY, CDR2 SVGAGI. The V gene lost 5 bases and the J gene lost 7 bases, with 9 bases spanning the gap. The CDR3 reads CASSLTGNEQFF. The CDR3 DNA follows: TGTGCCAGCAGTCTGACCGGGAATGAGCAGTTCTTC.

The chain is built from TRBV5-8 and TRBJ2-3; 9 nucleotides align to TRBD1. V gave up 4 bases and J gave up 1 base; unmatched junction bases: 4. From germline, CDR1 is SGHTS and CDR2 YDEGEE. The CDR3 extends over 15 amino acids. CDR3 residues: CASSGGQGRTDTQYF. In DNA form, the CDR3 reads TGTGCCAGCAGCGGGGGACAGGGCCGCACAGATACGCAGTATTTT.

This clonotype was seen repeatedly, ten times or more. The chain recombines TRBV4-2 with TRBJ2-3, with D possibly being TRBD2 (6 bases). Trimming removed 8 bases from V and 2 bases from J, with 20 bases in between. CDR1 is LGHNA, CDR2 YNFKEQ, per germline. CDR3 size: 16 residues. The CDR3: CASLKGGGDHTDTQYF. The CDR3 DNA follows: TGTGCCAGCCTTAAGGGAGGCGGGGACCACACAGATACGCAGTATTTT.

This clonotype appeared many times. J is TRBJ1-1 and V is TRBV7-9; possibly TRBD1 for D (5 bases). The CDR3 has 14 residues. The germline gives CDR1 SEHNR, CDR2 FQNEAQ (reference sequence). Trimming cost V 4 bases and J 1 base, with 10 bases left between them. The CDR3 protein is CASSSPGPNTEAFF. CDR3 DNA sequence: TGTGCCAGCAGCTCACCGGGACCGAACACTGAAGCTTTCTTT.

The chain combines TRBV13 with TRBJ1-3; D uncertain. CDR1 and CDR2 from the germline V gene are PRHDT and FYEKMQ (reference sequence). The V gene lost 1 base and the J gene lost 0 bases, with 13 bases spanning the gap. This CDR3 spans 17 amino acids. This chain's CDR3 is CASSLESLQSSGNTIYF. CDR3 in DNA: TGTGCCAGCAGCTTAGAATCGTTGCAGAGCTCTGGAAACACCATATATTTT.

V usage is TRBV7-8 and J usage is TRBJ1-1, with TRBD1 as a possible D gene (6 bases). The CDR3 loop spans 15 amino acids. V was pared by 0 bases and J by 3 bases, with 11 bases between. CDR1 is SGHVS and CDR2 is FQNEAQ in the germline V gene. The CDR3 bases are TGTGCCAGCAGCTTAGCGAAGGGGGGTTACACTGAAGCTTTCTTT. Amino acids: CASSLAKGGYTEAFF.

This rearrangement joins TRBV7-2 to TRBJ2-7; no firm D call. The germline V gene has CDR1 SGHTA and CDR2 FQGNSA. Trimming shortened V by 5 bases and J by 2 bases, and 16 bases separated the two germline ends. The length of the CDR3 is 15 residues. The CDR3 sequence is CASSRGSTATYEQYF. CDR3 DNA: TGTGCCAGCAGCCGAGGCTCAACAGCTACCTACGAGCAGTACTTC.

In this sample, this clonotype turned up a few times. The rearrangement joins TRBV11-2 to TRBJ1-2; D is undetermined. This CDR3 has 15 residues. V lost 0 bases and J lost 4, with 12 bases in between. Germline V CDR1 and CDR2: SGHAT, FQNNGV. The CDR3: CASSLERARSYGYTF. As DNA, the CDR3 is TGTGCCAGCAGCTTAGAACGGGCACGGTCCTATGGCTACACCTTC.

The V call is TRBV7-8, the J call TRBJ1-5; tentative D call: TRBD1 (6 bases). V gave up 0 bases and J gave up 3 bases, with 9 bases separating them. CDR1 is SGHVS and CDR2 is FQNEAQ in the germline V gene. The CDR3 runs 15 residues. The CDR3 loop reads CASSLAAGANQPQHF. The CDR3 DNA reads TGTGCCAGCAGCTTAGCGGCAGGGGCCAATCAGCCCCAGCATTTT.

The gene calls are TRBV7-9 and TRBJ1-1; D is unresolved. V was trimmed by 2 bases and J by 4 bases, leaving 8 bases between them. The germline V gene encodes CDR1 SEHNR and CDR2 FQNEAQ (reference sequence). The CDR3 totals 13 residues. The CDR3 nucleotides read TGTGCCAGCAGCTTACCTTTGGGCACTGAAGCTTTCTTT. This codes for CASSLPLGTEAFF. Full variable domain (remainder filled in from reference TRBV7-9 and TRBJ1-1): DTGVSQNPRHKITKRGQNVTFRCDPISEHNRLYWYRQTLGQGPEFLTYFQNEAQLEKSRLLSDRFSAERPKGSFSTLEIQRTEQGDSAMYLCASSLPLGTEAFFGQGTRLTVV.

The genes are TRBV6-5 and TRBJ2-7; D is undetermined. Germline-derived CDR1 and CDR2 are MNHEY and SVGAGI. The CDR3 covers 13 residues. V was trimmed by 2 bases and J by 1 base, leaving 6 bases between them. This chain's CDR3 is CASSYSSSYEQYF. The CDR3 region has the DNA TGTGCCAGCAGTTACAGTAGTTCCTACGAGCAGTACTTC.

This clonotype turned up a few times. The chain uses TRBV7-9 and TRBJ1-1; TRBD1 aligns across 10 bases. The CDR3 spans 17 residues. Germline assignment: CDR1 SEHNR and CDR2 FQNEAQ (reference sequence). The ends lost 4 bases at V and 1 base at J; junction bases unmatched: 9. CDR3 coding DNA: TGTGCCAGCAGCTCTCGGGACAGGGGTTTCGGGAACACTGAAGCTTTCTTT. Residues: CASSSRDRGFGNTEAFF.

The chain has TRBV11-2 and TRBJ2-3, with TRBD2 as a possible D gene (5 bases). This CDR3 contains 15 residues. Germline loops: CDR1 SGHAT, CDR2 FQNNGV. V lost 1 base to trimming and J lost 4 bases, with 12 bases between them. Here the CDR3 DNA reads TGTGCCAGCAGCTTAGTATCACTAGGATCAGATACGCAGTATTTT. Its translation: CASSLVSLGSDTQYF.